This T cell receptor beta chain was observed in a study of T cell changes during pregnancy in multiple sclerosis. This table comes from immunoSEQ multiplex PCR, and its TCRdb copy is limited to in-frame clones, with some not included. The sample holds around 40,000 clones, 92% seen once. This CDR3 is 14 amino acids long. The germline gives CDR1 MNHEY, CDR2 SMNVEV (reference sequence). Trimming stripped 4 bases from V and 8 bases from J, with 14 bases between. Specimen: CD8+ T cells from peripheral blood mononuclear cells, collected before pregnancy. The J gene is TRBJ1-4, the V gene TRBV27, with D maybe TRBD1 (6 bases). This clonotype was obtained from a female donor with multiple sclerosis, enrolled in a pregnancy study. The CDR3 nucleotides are TGTGCCAGCAGTTATGGACAGTGGGGCGAAAAACTGTTTTTT. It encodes CASSYGQWGEKLFF. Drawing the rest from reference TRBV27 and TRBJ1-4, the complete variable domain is EAQVTQNPRYLITVTGKKLTVTCSQNMNHEYMSWYRQDPGLGLRQIYYSMNVEVTDKGDVPEGYKVSRKEKRNFPLILESPSPNQTSLYFCASSYGQWGEKLFFGSGTQLSVL.